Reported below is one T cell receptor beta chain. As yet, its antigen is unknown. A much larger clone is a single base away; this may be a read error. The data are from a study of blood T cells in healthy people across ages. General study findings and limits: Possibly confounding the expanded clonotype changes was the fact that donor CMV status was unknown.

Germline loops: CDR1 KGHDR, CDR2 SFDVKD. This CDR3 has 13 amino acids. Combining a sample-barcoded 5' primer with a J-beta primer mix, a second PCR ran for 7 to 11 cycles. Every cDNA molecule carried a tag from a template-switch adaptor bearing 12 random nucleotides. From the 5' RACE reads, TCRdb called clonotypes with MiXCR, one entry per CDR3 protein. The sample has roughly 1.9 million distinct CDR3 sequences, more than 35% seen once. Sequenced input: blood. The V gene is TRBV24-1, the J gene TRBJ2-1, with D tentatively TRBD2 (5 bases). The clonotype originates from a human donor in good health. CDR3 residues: CVTSDYRGNEQFF. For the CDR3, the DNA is TGTGTCACCAGTGATTATCGGGGCAATGAGCAGTTCTTC.